The 30 T cell receptor beta chains below all came from one sample that was sequenced in a study of sequential checkpoint blockade in melanoma (dated by TCRdb to between 2017 and 2020). Receptor libraries were prepared by the immunoSEQ multiplex PCR assay. TCRdb retrieved this table from immuneACCESS and kept in-frame rearrangements only. Not all clones are present; in checked studies, unresolved V genes account for under half, and no reason is known for the remainder. The sample has approximately 11,000 clones on record, 56% of them singletons. Roughly 15% of the sample is taken by the ten largest. Taken with the paper, the label for treatment or condition translates to: randomized to nivolumab then ipilimumab (arm A) or the reverse (arm B). Sequenced material: CD8+ T cells sorted from blood (inferred from file names), taken from a patient given nivolumab and ipilimumab in sequence. The source of these receptors is a human donor with melanoma.

This clone was counted a few times. This chain links TRBV10-2 with TRBJ1-1; D not resolved. The germline gives CDR1 WSHSY, CDR2 SAAADI. This CDR3 spans 14 amino acids. Trimming removed 6 bases from V and 5 bases from J, with 16 bases in between. The CDR3 region is CASSGDGFRTEAFF. For the CDR3, the DNA is TGCGCCAGCAGCGGGGATGGTTTCCGTACTGAAGCTTTCTTT.

This clone was seen a handful of times. This chain uses TRBV6-5 with TRBJ2-5; D is possibly TRBD2 (5 bases). Trimming took 9 bases from V and 4 from J, leaving 12 bases between them. This CDR3 is built from 12 residues. The germline gives CDR1 MNHEY, CDR2 SVGAGI. CDR3 in DNA: TGTGCCAGTCGAGACGAGGGAGAGACCCAGTACTTC. Translating gives CASRDEGETQYF.

This clone was detected a few times. The chain has TRBV7-9 and TRBJ1-5; 8 positions match TRBD1. After removal of 5 bases from V and 6 bases from J, the junction contained 6 bases not matched to a gene. The germline V gene encodes CDR1 SEHNR and CDR2 FQNEAQ (reference sequence). The CDR3 is 14 residues long. CDR3 in DNA: TGTGCCAGCAGCCCAGGACAGGGCGCTCAGCCCCAGCATTTT. It encodes CASSPGQGAQPQHF.

The chain recombines TRBV7-9 with TRBJ2-7, with 9 bases lining up with TRBD2. With V trimmed by 5 bases and J by 4 bases, 9 bases remained unmatched. The germline V gene encodes CDR1 SEHNR and CDR2 FQNEAQ (reference sequence). The CDR3 sequence is 15 residues long. This chain's CDR3 is CASSLEASGMYEQYF. Here the CDR3 DNA reads TGTGCCAGCAGCCTAGAGGCTAGCGGGATGTACGAGCAGTACTTC.

This clone was counted a single time. The chain combines TRBV7-2 with TRBJ2-7; D might be TRBD2 (5 bases). The CDR3 contains 14 residues. V lost 5 bases to trimming and J lost 2 bases, with 13 bases between them. From germline, CDR1 is SGHTA and CDR2 FQGNSA. The CDR3 protein is CASSLQTRTYEQYF. CDR3 nucleotide sequence: TGTGCCAGCAGCCTCCAAACTAGAACCTACGAGCAGTACTTC.

V is TRBV30 and J is TRBJ1-2; the D gene is possibly TRBD1 (5 bases). V lost 6 bases to trimming and J lost 3 bases, with 17 bases between them. This CDR3 has 14 residues. Germline CDR1 reads GTSNPN; CDR2 reads SVGIG (reference sequence). CDR3 sequence: CACFKRDGDYGYTF. CDR3 bases: TGTGCCTGCTTTAAGCGGGACGGAGACTATGGCTACACCTTC.

This chain uses TRBV29-1 with TRBJ2-2; TRBD2 aligns across 7 bases. J was trimmed by 1 base and V by 6 bases; bases with no gene match: 2. CDR3 length: 13 residues. The germline V gene has CDR1 SQVTM and CDR2 ANQGSEA. The CDR3 DNA follows: TGCAGCGTCACGGGGGGGAACACCGGGGAGCTGTTTTTT. Amino acid sequence: CSVTGGNTGELFF.

A few counts support this clone. This chain connects TRBV19 to TRBJ2-7, with 10 bases lining up with TRBD1. Trimming took 5 bases from V and 4 from J; bases not matched to a gene: 5. Germline CDR1 reads LNHDA; CDR2 reads SQIVND (reference sequence). There are 14 residues in the CDR3. The CDR3 bases are TGTGCCAGTAGTTACGGGACAGGGGCTTACGAGCAGTACTTC. Protein product: CASSYGTGAYEQYF.

This rearrangement joins TRBV29-1 to TRBJ2-1, with TRBD2 as a possible D gene (6 bases). CDR3 length: 13 amino acids. Germline assignment: CDR1 SQVTM and CDR2 ANQGSEA. Trimming shortened V by 4 bases and J by 5 bases, and 12 bases separated the two germline ends. CDR3 region: CSVGGGKNNEQFF. The CDR3 DNA reads as TGCAGCGTTGGAGGAGGGAAGAACAATGAGCAGTTCTTC.

CDR3 in amino acids: CASQGYNEQFF. The CDR3 DNA reads as TGTGCCAGCCAGGGATACAATGAGCAGTTCTTC. J is TRBJ2-1 and V is TRBV7-9, with a tentative D call TRBD1 (5 bases). Germline CDR1 reads SEHNR; CDR2 reads FQNEAQ (reference sequence). V was pared by 8 bases and J by 4 bases, with 6 bases between. The CDR3 loop spans 11 amino acids.

This clone showed up just once. A read error may produce the germline difference seen at one junction end. The CDR3 DNA reads TGCGCCAGCAGCCAAGCGGGACTCCTGAACCCCGGGGAGCTGTTTTTT. Amino acid sequence: CASSQAGLLNPGELFF. V gene TRBV4-3 combines with J gene TRBJ2-2; a weak D match, TRBD2 (6 bases). The CDR3 has 16 residues. The germline CDR1 and CDR2 sequences are LGHNA and YSLEER.

This rearrangement joins TRBV6-5 to TRBJ2-5; D remains ambiguous. The germline gives CDR1 MNHEY, CDR2 SVGAGI. V was pared by 1 base and J by 5 bases, with 14 bases between. The CDR3 extends over 15 amino acids. CDR3 nucleotides: TGTGCCAGCAGTTACTACGCCAGGTCTGGGGAGACCCAGTACTTC. Its translation is CASSYYARSGETQYF.

J is TRBJ2-1 and V is TRBV7-2; D possibly corresponds to TRBD2 (6 bases). CDR1 and CDR2 (germline): SGHTA, FQGNSA. The CDR3 spans 14 residues. V lost 1 base, J lost 6 bases, and 10 bases lay in between. This chain's CDR3 is CASSLVLAPNEQFF. The CDR3 region has the DNA TGTGCCAGCAGCTTAGTTCTAGCGCCCAATGAGCAGTTCTTC.

In its sample, this clone was seen a few times. The V gene is TRBV15, the J gene TRBJ1-6; no definite D call. V dropped 0 bases and J dropped 0 bases, with 9 bases sitting between them. The CDR3 has 17 residues. Per germline, CDR1 LNHNV and CDR2 YYDKDF (reference sequence). The CDR3 nucleotides read TGTGCCACCAGCAGAGATCTGGCCGACTCCTATAATTCACCCCTCCACTTT. Translating gives CATSRDLADSYNSPLHF.

This clone turned up a few times. The chain couples TRBV28 to TRBJ1-4; no firm D call. Germline V CDR1 and CDR2: MDHEN, SYDVKM. Trimming cost V 5 bases and J 10 bases, with 17 bases left between them. The CDR3 extends over 14 amino acids. The CDR3 is CASSSRELDGKLFF. CDR3 bases: TGTGCCAGCAGTAGCCGGGAACTCGATGGAAAACTGTTTTTT.

This chain links TRBV19 with TRBJ2-1; TRBD2 matches at 7 bases. This CDR3 spans 14 amino acids. J lost 7 bases, V lost 4 bases, and 7 bases had no gene match. Looked up from germline, CDR1 is LNHDA and CDR2 is SQIVND (reference sequence). This chain's CDR3 is CASSTPGGINEQFF. CDR3 sequence (DNA): TGTGCCAGTAGTACCCCCGGGGGGATTAATGAGCAGTTCTTC.

This sequence joins TRBV4-3 and TRBJ1-6, with TRBD1 identical over 11 bases. The trim removed 5 bases at V and 8 bases at J, leaving 11 bases unmatched. The CDR3 length is 17 residues. CDR1 and CDR2 (germline): LGHNA, YSLEER. In DNA form, the CDR3 reads TGCGCCAGCAGCTCCAAGATTGGGACAGGGGGTTATTCACCCCTCCACTTT. Its protein product is CASSSKIGTGGYSPLHF.

The chain couples TRBV5-6 to TRBJ1-2; D unresolved. The V end was cut by 4 bases, the J end by 0 bases, with 10 bases between. This CDR3 has 14 amino acids. Germline lookup yields CDR1 SGHDT and CDR2 YYEEEE. The CDR3 sequence is CASSPAGANYGYTF. The CDR3 DNA sequence: TGTGCCAGCAGCCCTGCAGGTGCTAACTATGGCTACACCTTC.

By sample fraction, this clone is medium-sized. The chain recombines TRBV28 with TRBJ1-1; tentative D call: TRBD1 (5 bases). V lost 6 bases to trimming and J lost 6 bases, with 17 bases between them. This CDR3 comprises 14 residues. Germline V gene lookup returns CDR1 MDHEN and CDR2 SYDVKM. The CDR3 loop reads CASSHRRGWAEAFF. CDR3 in DNA: TGTGCCAGCAGCCACAGGCGTGGGTGGGCTGAAGCTTTCTTT.

This sequence joins TRBV5-4 and TRBJ2-7; 15 nucleotides agree with TRBD2. CDR3 length equals 15 residues. The J segment lost 4 bases and the V segment lost 4 bases, leaving 3 bases of the junction unmatched. In germline, CDR1 is SGHNT, CDR2 YYREEE (reference sequence). CDR3 amino acids: CASSKGLAGGYEQYF. The CDR3 DNA is TGTGCCAGCAGCAAAGGACTAGCGGGAGGGTACGAGCAGTACTTC.

This clone showed up just a few times. The rearrangement uses TRBV27 and TRBJ2-1; TRBD2 matches at 7 bases. Germline CDR1 and CDR2: MNHEY and SMNVEV (reference sequence). The CDR3 contains 12 residues. Trimming took 4 bases from V and 8 from J; bases not matched to a gene: 2. CDR3 region: CASSWGRDEQFF. The DNA of the CDR3 is TGTGCCAGCAGTTGGGGGAGGGATGAGCAGTTCTTC.

This sequence joins TRBV29-1 and TRBJ1-2; the match to TRBD1 covers 8 bases. This CDR3 region has 12 residues. The trim removed 6 bases at V and 4 bases at J, leaving 4 bases unmatched. Germline V lookup: CDR1 SQVTM, CDR2 ANQGSEA. The CDR3 sequence is CSVSGGPYGYTF. The CDR3 nucleotides read TGCAGCGTCTCAGGGGGCCCCTATGGCTACACCTTC.

This clone is a singleton in its sample. The genes are TRBV6-5 and TRBJ2-7; D gene ambiguous. CDR3 length: 13 amino acids. V lost 5 bases and J lost 6, with 14 bases in between. Germline CDR1 reads MNHEY; CDR2 reads SVGAGI. CDR3 nucleotide sequence: TGTGCCAGCAGTGACCGGCGACGGGTCGAGCAGTACTTC. Translation: CASSDRRRVEQYF.

The chain's CDR3 is CASSLDSSSYNEQFF. The CDR3 region has the DNA TGTGCCAGCAGCCTGGACTCGAGCTCCTACAATGAGCAGTTCTTC. This chain uses TRBV5-4 with TRBJ2-1; possible D gene TRBD2, 5 bases. CDR3 length equals 15 residues. Deletions cut 4 bases from V and 0 bases from J, with 11 bases between. The germline V gene has CDR1 SGHNT and CDR2 YYREEE (reference sequence).

The chain combines TRBV19 with TRBJ2-5; 10 bases are a match to TRBD2. V dropped 8 bases and J dropped 2; count of bases not matched to a gene: 17. CDR1 is LNHDA and CDR2 is SQIVND in the germline V gene (reference sequence). This CDR3 has 18 residues. In DNA, the CDR3 is TGTGCCAGTGGGGGTCCGTCCGTAGGACTAGCGGTACAAGAGACCCAGTACTTC. It is translated as CASGGPSVGLAVQETQYF.

This clone is deemed medium-sized. The chain employs TRBV7-3 and TRBJ2-1, with 12 bases lining up with TRBD2. J lost 7 bases, V lost 0 bases, and 1 base had no gene match. Germline assignment: CDR1 SGHTA and CDR2 FQGTGA. This CDR3 has 15 residues. The CDR3 sequence is CASSLTGLAGNEQFF. The CDR3 DNA sequence: TGTGCCAGCAGCTTAACTGGACTAGCGGGAAATGAGCAGTTCTTC.

This clone came up a few times. The V and J genes are TRBV19 and TRBJ2-7, with TRBD1 as a possible D gene (6 bases). V was shortened by 4 bases and J by 5 bases, with 12 bases between the two germline ends. The CDR3 length is 13 residues. In germline, CDR1 is LNHDA, CDR2 SQIVND (reference sequence). DNA for the CDR3: TGTGCCAGTAGTAGACAGGCCTTCGACGAGCAGTACTTC. This sequence encodes CASSRQAFDEQYF.

CDR3 sequence reads: CASSPWTGSSEAFF. CDR3 in DNA: TGTGCCAGCAGCCCTTGGACAGGCAGCTCTGAAGCTTTCTTT. V usage is TRBV7-9 and J usage is TRBJ1-1; 7 bases are shared with TRBD1. The germline V gene encodes CDR1 SEHNR and CDR2 FQNEAQ (reference sequence). The CDR3 has 14 amino acids. Losses at the gene ends were 5 bases for V and 6 bases for J; bases not matched to a gene: 9.

The rearrangement uses TRBV13 and TRBJ1-5; D is possibly TRBD1 (6 bases). V gave up 5 bases and J gave up 6 bases, with 11 bases separating them. Germline V CDR1 and CDR2: PRHDT, FYEKMQ (reference sequence). The CDR3 sequence is 13 residues long. The CDR3 bases are TGTGCCAGCAGCGAGACAGGAGGTCAGCCCCAGCATTTT. This gives the protein CASSETGGQPQHF.

This clone is medium-sized within its sample. This chain uses TRBV27 with TRBJ2-7, with D possibly matching TRBD2 (5 bases). This CDR3 has 14 residues. V was pared by 2 bases and J by 7 bases, with 15 bases between. Germline V gene sequence: CDR1 MNHEY, CDR2 SMNVEV (reference sequence). DNA for the CDR3: TGTGCCAGCAGTTTAGGGAGTGCCCCCAGGGAGCAGTACTTC. This sequence encodes CASSLGSAPREQYF.